Shown below are 9 T cell receptor beta chains from a single sample sequenced in a study of T cell repertoires and Cas9 in healthy adults. Method: immunoSEQ multiplex PCR; TCRdb's copy keeps in-frame clones and lacks some. The sample carries tens of thousands of clones, about 90% recorded once. The sequenced material came from CD4+ effector T cells (CD127+, CD25-, CD137-, CD154-) from PBMCs; culture status not recorded. The receptors were gathered from a human donor in good health.

V usage is TRBV19 and J usage is TRBJ1-3, with a possible D match to TRBD1 (5 bases). V was shortened by 6 bases and J by 0 bases, with 15 bases between the two germline ends. This CDR3 has 16 residues. Looked up from germline, CDR1 is LNHDA and CDR2 is SQIVND (reference sequence). CDR3 loop: CASRETGTVSGNTIYF. The CDR3 coding sequence is TGTGCCAGTAGAGAGACGGGGACTGTCTCTGGAAACACCATATATTTT.

The V call is TRBV28, the J call TRBJ2-7; perhaps TRBD1 as D (6 bases). V lost 3 bases and J 4 bases, leaving 13 bases between the germline ends. The CDR3 is 14 residues long. Germline lookup yields CDR1 MDHEN and CDR2 SYDVKM. The CDR3 protein is CASSLGRGAYEQYF. CDR3 in DNA: TGTGCCAGCAGTTTGGGCAGGGGCGCGTACGAGCAGTACTTC.

The chain has TRBV7-9 and TRBJ1-2, with 10 bases that match TRBD1. The CDR3 spans 15 residues. Germline CDR1 reads SEHNR; CDR2 reads FQNEAQ (reference sequence). The V segment lost 5 bases and the J segment 2 bases; nucleotides outside the gene matches: 5. CDR3 residues: CASSPTGGANYGYTF. CDR3 bases: TGTGCCAGCAGCCCGACAGGGGGCGCAAACTATGGCTACACCTTC.

The J gene is TRBJ2-1, the V gene TRBV10-2, with 11 bases that match TRBD2. The germline CDR1 and CDR2 sequences are WSHSY and SAAADI. There are 13 residues in the CDR3. V lost 9 bases and J lost 3; bases outside the gene matches: 1. The CDR3: CASTSGGYNEQFF. For the CDR3, the DNA is TGCGCCAGTACTAGCGGGGGCTACAATGAGCAGTTCTTC.

This chain connects TRBV7-6 to TRBJ2-7; TRBD1 agrees at 9 bases. Looked up from germline, CDR1 is SGHVS and CDR2 is FNYEAQ. The CDR3 contains 16 residues. V was clipped by 0 bases and J by 6 bases; unmatched bases: 9. The CDR3 reads CASSLAAGTGPSEQYF. CDR3 DNA sequence: TGTGCCAGCAGCTTAGCCGCCGGGACAGGGCCTTCCGAGCAGTACTTC. Looking up the rest from reference TRBV7-6 and TRBJ2-7 gives the full variable domain: GAGVSQSPRYKVTKRGQDVALRCDPISGHVSLYWYRQALGQGPEFLTYFNYEAQQDKSGLPNDRFSAERPEGSISTLTIQRTEQRDSAMYRCASSLAAGTGPSEQYFGPGTRLTVT.

This chain connects TRBV6-4 to TRBJ2-2, with D tentatively TRBD2 (5 bases). The CDR3 runs 15 residues. Germline V gene data show CDR1 as MRHNA and CDR2 as SNTAGT. The V end lost 3 bases, the J end lost 5 bases, and 13 bases lay between the germline ends. CDR3 bases: TGTGCCAGCAGTGATAGCGTGAGGCAAACCGGGGAGCTGTTTTTT. It encodes CASSDSVRQTGELFF.

J is TRBJ2-5 and V is TRBV28; D unclear. Trimming cost V 2 bases and J 3 bases, with 1 base left between them. Germline CDR1 is MDHEN and CDR2 is SYDVKM. CDR3 length equals 11 residues. This chain's CDR3 is CASSLEETQYF. CDR3 nucleotide sequence: TGTGCCAGCAGTTTAGAAGAGACCCAGTACTTC.

This rearrangement joins TRBV7-9 to TRBJ1-2; 7 positions agree with TRBD1. The CDR3 contains 15 residues. J gave up 7 bases and V 3 bases, and 11 bases lay outside the gene matches. Germline V lookup: CDR1 SEHNR, CDR2 FQNEAQ (reference sequence). The CDR3 DNA is TGTGCCAGCAGCTTGGCCGAGACAGGGACGAGTGGCTACACCTTC. Amino acid sequence: CASSLAETGTSGYTF.

This chain links TRBV10-3 with TRBJ1-1; D uncertain. The V gene lost 4 bases and the J gene lost 3 bases, with 9 bases spanning the gap. The germline V gene has CDR1 ENHRY and CDR2 SYGVKD. This CDR3 contains 13 residues. CDR3: CAISGRTDTEAFF. CDR3 sequence (DNA): TGTGCCATCAGTGGGAGAACGGACACTGAAGCTTTCTTT.